The rows below give T cell receptor beta chains drawn from one sample of a study of blood T cell repertoires in COVID-19. Method: immunoSEQ multiplex PCR; TCRdb's copy keeps in-frame clones and lacks some. The data contain 150,000 to 200,000 clones, 82% of them singletons. Sequencing was done on a sample of peripheral blood. The receptor source for this set is an elderly woman with active or convalescent COVID-19. The CDR3 runs from the conserved cysteine through the conserved F or W. Fields, in order: CDR3 protein, CDR3 DNA, V gene, clone size, D gene, J gene. The D gene is left open where the match is weak. Expanded clones get a size class; other rows say once, few or many, or leave the size out.

CASSGQPGEKLFF,TGCGCCAGCAGCGGACAGCCGGGTGAAAAACTGTTTTTT,TRBV5-1,NA,NA,TRBJ1-4
CASSLFETSGPTDTQYF,TGTGCCAGCAGTTTATTCGAGACTAGCGGACCCACAGATACGCAGTATTTT,TRBV27,NA,TRBD2,TRBJ2-3
CASRQRLNTEAFF,TGTGCCAGTAGGCAACGGTTGAACACTGAAGCTTTCTTT,TRBV19,NA,NA,TRBJ1-1
CASSLVVNTGELFF,TGCGCCAGCAGCTTGGTAGTGAACACCGGGGAGCTGTTTTTT,TRBV5-1,NA,NA,TRBJ2-2
CASSEATSGRARRETQYF,TGTGCCAGCAGTGAAGCCACTAGCGGGAGGGCCAGGCGAGAGACCCAGTACTTC,TRBV6-1,NA,TRBD2,TRBJ2-5
CASSFSPPVTEAFF,TGCGCCAGCAGCTTTTCTCCCCCGGTCACTGAAGCTTTCTTT,TRBV5-1,NA,NA,TRBJ1-1
CASSRTTSSYEQYF,TGCGCCAGCAGCCGAACAACTAGCTCCTACGAGCAGTACTTC,TRBV5-1,once,NA,TRBJ2-7
CASSLIGQAGNEQFF,TGTGCCAGCAGTTTAATCGGTCAAGCCGGCAATGAGCAGTTCTTC,TRBV27,NA,NA,TRBJ2-1
CASSQNRDTQPQHF,TGTGCCAGCAGCCAAAACAGGGATACTCAGCCCCAGCATTTT,TRBV6-5,NA,NA,TRBJ1-5
CSVQGITEAFF,TGCAGCGTTCAGGGTATCACTGAAGCTTTCTTT,TRBV29-1,NA,NA,TRBJ1-1
CASSLGTGGFEAFF,TGTGCCAGCAGCTTAGGGACAGGGGGCTTCGAAGCTTTCTTT,TRBV11-1,once,TRBD1,TRBJ1-1
CASSLEGVRQETQYF,TGCGCCAGCAGCTTGGAGGGAGTAAGGCAAGAGACCCAGTACTTC,TRBV5-1,NA,NA,TRBJ2-5
CAWTGGEKLFF,TGTGCCTGGACGGGGGGAGAAAAACTGTTTTTT,TRBV30,NA,NA,TRBJ1-4
CASAGTGNQPQHF,TGTGCCAGTGCGGGGACAGGGAATCAGCCCCAGCATTTT,TRBV19,NA,TRBD1,TRBJ1-5
CASSYKEARCDEQYF,TGTGCCAGCAGTTATAAGGAGGCTAGGTGCGACGAGCAGTACTTC,TRBV6-9,NA,NA,TRBJ2-7
CASRTDRWETQYF,TGTGCCAGCAGGACAGATCGTTGGGAGACCCAGTACTTC,TRBV25-1,NA,NA,TRBJ2-5
CASSPRGYFVEKLFF,TGTGCCAGTAGTCCCAGGGGTTACTTCGTTGAAAAACTGTTTTTT,TRBV19,once,NA,TRBJ1-4
CASSLDGRAYNEQFF,TGTGCCAGCAGCTTAGACGGGAGGGCCTACAATGAGCAGTTCTTC,TRBV7-8,NA,TRBD2,TRBJ2-1
CASSFRDRDDTEAFF,TGTGCCAGCAGCTTCCGGGACAGGGACGACACTGAAGCTTTCTTT,TRBV7-3,NA,TRBD1,TRBJ1-1
CASSLMTGVTGELFF,TGTGCCAGCAGCTTGATGACAGGGGTCACCGGGGAGCTGTTTTTT,TRBV5-6,NA,TRBD1,TRBJ2-2
CASSQIGTGANSPLHF,TGTGCCAGCAGCCAAATAGGGACAGGGGCTAATTCACCCCTCCACTTT,TRBV3-1/TRBV3-2,NA,TRBD1,TRBJ1-6
CASSRTSGSTDTQYF,TGTGCCAGCTCACGGACTAGCGGGAGCACAGATACGCAGTATTTT,TRBV18,once,TRBD2,TRBJ2-3
CASRQAGHNEQFF,TGCGCCAGCAGACAAGCGGGGCACAATGAGCAGTTCTTC,TRBV5-1,few,TRBD2,TRBJ2-1
CSVREATDTQYF,TGCAGCGTCCGCGAGGCGACAGATACGCAGTATTTT,TRBV29-1,NA,NA,TRBJ2-3
CASSVLETQYF,TGTGCCAGCAGTGTCCTAGAGACCCAGTACTTC,TRBV2,NA,NA,TRBJ2-5
CSVLSGVGQETQYF,TGCAGCGTTCTTTCGGGAGTGGGGCAAGAGACCCAGTACTTC,TRBV29-1,NA,NA,TRBJ2-5
CASSYPPGNANTEAFF,TGCGCCAGCAGCTACCCTCCGGGGAATGCGAACACTGAAGCTTTCTTT,TRBV10-2,NA,NA,TRBJ1-1
CASSSGINTGELFF,TGTGCCAGCAGCTCCGGGATTAACACCGGGGAGCTGTTTTTT,TRBV7-2,NA,NA,TRBJ2-2
CASSLASLNEQFF,TGCGCCAGCAGCTTGGCTTCCTTGAATGAGCAGTTCTTC,TRBV5-1,NA,NA,TRBJ2-1
CASSFRGLGYTF,TGTGCCAGCAGTTTCAGGGGGCTCGGCTACACCTTC,TRBV28,NA,TRBD1,TRBJ1-2
CASSQGGTSYEQFF,TGTGCCAGCAGCCAAGGGGGGACTAGTTATGAGCAGTTCTTC,TRBV3-1/TRBV3-2,NA,TRBD2,TRBJ2-1
CASSLAGTSSYEQYF,TGTGCCAGCAGTTTGGCCGGGACTAGCTCCTACGAGCAGTACTTC,TRBV28,NA,TRBD2,TRBJ2-7
CASILLAGGPYGYTF,TGTGCCAGCATACTTCTGGCAGGGGGCCCCTATGGCTACACCTTC,TRBV6-6,NA,TRBD1,TRBJ1-2
CASSPSTTDTQYF,TGTGCCAGCTCACCTAGCACCACAGATACGCAGTATTTT,TRBV18,NA,NA,TRBJ2-3
CASSPFSGVPNYGYTF,TGTGCCAGCAGCCCATTTTCAGGCGTTCCTAACTATGGCTACACCTTC,TRBV9,NA,NA,TRBJ1-2
CASTTNTGELFF,TGTGCCAGCACTACGAACACCGGGGAGCTGTTTTTT,TRBV28,NA,NA,TRBJ2-2
CASSLRQIEAFF,TGTGCCAGCAGCTTGCGACAAATTGAAGCTTTCTTT,TRBV5-5,NA,NA,TRBJ1-1
CASSTLWRGGNTEAFF,TGTGCCAGCAGCACGTTGTGGCGGGGCGGGAACACTGAAGCTTTCTTT,TRBV5-4,NA,NA,TRBJ1-1
CASSPAGTGVSYEQYF,TGCGCCAGCAGCCCGGCCGGGACAGGGGTTTCCTACGAGCAGTACTTC,TRBV5-1,NA,TRBD1,TRBJ2-7
CASSQDRAEVGTQYF,TGTGCCAGCAGCCAGGACAGGGCGGAAGTCGGTACGCAGTATTTT,TRBV11-3,NA,TRBD1,TRBJ2-3
CASSLAPTDYTEAFF,TGTGCCAGCAGCTTAGCCCCGACAGACTACACTGAAGCTTTCTTT,TRBV7-9,NA,NA,TRBJ1-1
CASTILDQASGYEQYF,TGTGCCAGCACCATACTCGATCAGGCTAGCGGCTACGAGCAGTACTTC,TRBV5-6,NA,TRBD2,TRBJ2-7
CASRRQGSYYGYTF,TGTGCCAGCAGACGACAGGGATCTTACTATGGCTACACCTTC,TRBV6-5,NA,TRBD1,TRBJ1-2
CAWSQGQESYEQYF,TGTGCCTGGAGTCAAGGACAGGAGTCCTACGAGCAGTACTTC,TRBV30,NA,TRBD1,TRBJ2-7
CASRGGGQGLTEAFF,TGTGCCAGTAGGGGAGGAGGACAGGGACTAACTGAAGCTTTCTTT,TRBV19,NA,TRBD1,TRBJ1-1
CASSNDRGANYGYTF,TGTGCCAGCAGCAACGACAGGGGAGCTAACTATGGCTACACCTTC,TRBV3-1/TRBV3-2,NA,TRBD1,TRBJ1-2
CASRKQGSGTEAFF,TGCGCCAGCAGGAAACAGGGGAGTGGAACTGAAGCTTTCTTT,TRBV5-1,NA,TRBD1,TRBJ1-1
CASSLGSLPGQGEKLFF,TGTGCCAGCAGCTTAGGTTCCCTTCCGGGACAGGGGGAAAAACTGTTTTTT,TRBV7-9,NA,TRBD1,TRBJ1-4
CASSLRQGSVETQYF,TGTGCCAGCAGCCTGCGACAGGGAAGTGTGGAGACCCAGTACTTC,TRBV14,NA,TRBD1,TRBJ2-5
CASSPPSGNQPQHF,TGTGCCAGCTCACCACCTTCAGGTAATCAGCCCCAGCATTTT,TRBV18,once,NA,TRBJ1-5
CASGTGPSYEQYF,TGCGCCAGCGGGACAGGCCCCTCCTACGAGCAGTACTTC,TRBV5-1,once,TRBD1,TRBJ2-7
CAISESQGRTEAFF,TGTGCCATCAGTGAGTCGCAGGGTCGGACTGAAGCTTTCTTT,TRBV10-3,once,NA,TRBJ1-1
CASSLGTANTGELFF,TGTGCCAGCAGCCTAGGGACAGCTAACACCGGGGAGCTGTTTTTT,TRBV5-8,NA,TRBD1,TRBJ2-2
CASTNGQGMGAGNTIYF,TGCGCCAGCACGAATGGACAGGGGATGGGGGCTGGAAACACCATATATTTT,TRBV10-2,NA,TRBD1,TRBJ1-3
CASSYPPGSSYNEQFF,TGTGCCAGCAGTTATCCTCCCGGGAGCTCCTACAATGAGCAGTTCTTC,TRBV6-6,NA,NA,TRBJ2-1